A single sample gave rise to the 4 T cell receptor beta chains below, sequenced in a study of T cell changes during pregnancy in multiple sclerosis. The assay was immunoSEQ multiplex PCR, and TCRdb's table has in-frame clones only and misses some. This repertoire shows about 77,000 clones, approximately 94% found once; its top ten account for 2.5% to 3%. This sample comprised peripheral blood, obtained after pregnancy. The source of these receptors is a female donor in good health, enrolled as a control in a pregnancy study.

The chain has TRBV6-5 and TRBJ2-5, with D tentatively TRBD1 (6 bases). In germline, CDR1 is MNHEY, CDR2 SVGAGI. V was cut by 8 bases and J by 7 bases, with 23 bases left in between. There are 15 residues in the CDR3. The CDR3 DNA reads as TGTGCCAGCCGACTACCTGGGGGCGGGCCAGGGACCCAGTACTTC. Protein sequence: CASRLPGGGPGTQYF.

This CDR3 reads CASTSLGQGADEQFF. For the CDR3, the DNA is TGCGCCAGCACGTCGCTGGGACAGGGGGCCGATGAGCAGTTCTTC. The chain couples TRBV5-1 to TRBJ2-1; 12 positions match TRBD1. V lost 6 bases, J lost 8 bases, and 9 bases stayed unmatched. CDR3 length: 15 amino acids. CDR1 SGHRS and CDR2 YFSETQ come from the germline V gene.

The rearrangement joins TRBV10-2 to TRBJ2-5; D possibly corresponds to TRBD2 (7 bases). The germline gives CDR1 WSHSY, CDR2 SAAADI. Trimming took off 8 bases at V and 0 bases at J, with 22 bases between the two ends. CDR3 length: 17 amino acids. In nucleotides, the CDR3 is TGCGCCAGCTCCACGGGGGTAGGGGGGGGTCACCAAGAGACCCAGTACTTC. This codes for CASSTGVGGGHQETQYF.

This chain connects TRBV23-1 to TRBJ2-7, with D perhaps matching TRBD2 (5 bases). TRBV23-1 is filed as an ORF, its function uncertain. V gave up 2 bases and J gave up 2 bases, with 10 bases separating them. This CDR3 is built from 14 residues. The CDR3 sequence: CASSQRGPTYEQYF. The CDR3 bases are TGCGCCAGCAGTCAACGCGGGCCTACCTACGAGCAGTACTTC.